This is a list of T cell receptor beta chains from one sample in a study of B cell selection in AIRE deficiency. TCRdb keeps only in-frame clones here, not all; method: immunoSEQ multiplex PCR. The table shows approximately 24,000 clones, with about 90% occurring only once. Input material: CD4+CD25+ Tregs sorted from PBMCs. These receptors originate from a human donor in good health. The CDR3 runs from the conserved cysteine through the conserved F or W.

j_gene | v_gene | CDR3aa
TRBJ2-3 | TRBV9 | CASSASNTGGPDTQYF
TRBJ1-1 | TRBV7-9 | CASSLKGARNTEAFF
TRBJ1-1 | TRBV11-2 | CASSRPLGPEAFF
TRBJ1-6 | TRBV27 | CASREQGPLHF
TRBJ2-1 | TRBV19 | CASNLGQGFYNEQFF
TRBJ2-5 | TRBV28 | CASRGRETQYF
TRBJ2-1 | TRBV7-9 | CASSLGGGAEQFF
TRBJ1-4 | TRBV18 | CASSRAASNEKLFF
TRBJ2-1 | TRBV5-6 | CASSLGFGTNNEQFF
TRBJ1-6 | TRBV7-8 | CASSLAGQGIHSPLHF
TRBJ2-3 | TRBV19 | CASSIGQTYTDTQYF
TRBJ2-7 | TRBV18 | CASSPGAGYEQYF
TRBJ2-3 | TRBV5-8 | CASSLWPRLTDTQYF
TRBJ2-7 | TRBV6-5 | CASWDRLLHEQYF
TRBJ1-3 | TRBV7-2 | CASSSASRGNTIYF
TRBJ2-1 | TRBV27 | CASSLRQYNEQFF
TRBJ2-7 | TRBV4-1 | CASSQDRQGPYYEQYF
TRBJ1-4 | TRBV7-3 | CASSSYGPPEKLFF
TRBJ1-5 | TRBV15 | CATSIDRNQPQHF
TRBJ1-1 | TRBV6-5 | CASSETGFEAFF
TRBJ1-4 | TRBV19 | CASSDRSTNEKLFF